A selection of T cell receptor beta chains follows, all from one sample in a study of blood T cell repertoires in COVID-19. Some clones are missing from TCRdb's copy, which holds only in-frame ones; the method was immunoSEQ multiplex PCR. The profile shows 390,000 or so clones, around nine tenths of them singletons. Sequencing used PBMCs or T cells enriched from blood (not recorded which). The receptors come from a woman in her fifties or sixties who had recovered from COVID-19. Both conserved end residues are part of each CDR3. Fields, in order: D gene, V gene, J gene, CDR3 DNA, CDR3 protein. A D gene is named only where the DNA matches it firmly.

>TRBD1|TRBV18|TRBJ1-2
TGTGCCAGCGCCGATCCGACAGGGGGCTTTAGAGGCTACACCTTC
CASADPTGGFRGYTF
>-|TRBV11-2|TRBJ1-2
TGTGCCAGCAGCTTAGATCATTTGGGGGGTGGCTATGGCTACACCTTC
CASSLDHLGGGYGYTF
>-|TRBV6-5|TRBJ1-2
TGTGCCAGCAGCGTTACCGCGGACAGCCTCTATGGCTACACCTTC
CASSVTADSLYGYTF
>TRBD1|TRBV16|TRBJ1-1
TGTGCCAGCAGCCAGACAGGGGGCAATACTGAAGCTTTCTTT
CASSQTGGNTEAFF
>-|TRBV27|TRBJ2-2
TGTGCCAGCACCCATCTCACGGGGAACACCGGGGAGCTGTTTTTT
CASTHLTGNTGELFF
>-|TRBV7-9|TRBJ1-1
TGTGCCAGCAGCTTACGGGAGGGCACTGAAGCTTTCTTT
CASSLREGTEAFF
>-|TRBV12-3/TRBV12-4|TRBJ2-5
TGTGCCAGCACCCCCGGGGGGACCCAGTACTTC
CASTPGGTQYF
>-|TRBV4-3|TRBJ1-2
TGCGCCAGCAGCCCCGAGGTTCGGAGGGTGGGCACAATTGGCTACACCTTC
CASSPEVRRVGTIGYTF
>-|TRBV11-2|TRBJ1-2
TGTGCCAGCAGACCGACCGTCTCACTGCGGTATGGCTACACCTTC
CASRPTVSLRYGYTF
>-|TRBV10-3|TRBJ1-1
TGTGCCATCAGCCCCGGGCCCCAGGGGGCTTTCTTT
CAISPGPQGAFF